A selection of T cell receptor beta chains follows, all from one sample in a study of T cell responses to AZD1222 COVID-19 vaccine. The protocol was immunoSEQ multiplex PCR, while the TCRdb copy is restricted to in-frame clones and leaves out a portion. The sample shows some 110,000 clones, more than 70% of them seen only once. The specimen comprised peripheral blood, sampled 28 days after the second AZD1222 dose. These receptors all stem from an adult who received the AZD1222 COVID-19 vaccine. CDR3s include the opening cysteine and the closing phenylalanine or tryptophan. Fields, in order: J gene, D gene, clone size, V gene, CDR3 DNA, CDR3 protein. D genes are given only for firm matches. Clone size is given for some rows only: seen once, a few or many times, or a class if the clone is expanded.

>TRBJ1-3|.|once|TRBV4-1
TGCGCCAGCAGCCAAACTATGGGGAGCGGAAACACCATATATTTT
CASSQTMGSGNTIYF
>TRBJ2-7|.|.|TRBV27
TGTGCCAGCAGTTTATCCTTCGACAGCTCCTACGAGCAGTACTTC
CASSLSFDSSYEQYF
>TRBJ1-1|TRBD1|.|TRBV18
TGTGCCAGCTCACCATCAGGACAGGGAGGAACTGAAGCTTTCTTT
CASSPSGQGGTEAFF
>TRBJ1-5|.|.|TRBV27
TGTGCCAGCAGTTTTTTGAATCAGCCCCAGCATTTT
CASSFLNQPQHF
>TRBJ1-1|.|.|TRBV6-1
TGTGCCAGCAGTGAAATCTATCTCTACACTGAAGCTTTCTTT
CASSEIYLYTEAFF
>TRBJ2-2|.|.|TRBV2
TGTGCCAGTTTCGGACTGAACACCGGGGAGCTGTTTTTT
CASFGLNTGELFF
>TRBJ2-2|TRBD2|.|TRBV6-4
TGTCCCACCACCTGGCGGGAGGGCACCGGGGAGCTGTTTTTT
CPTTWREGTGELFF
>TRBJ1-1|.|.|TRBV4-1
TGCGCCAGCAGCCAAGAGTCAGAAAGGGGTTACACTGAAGCTTTCTTT
CASSQESERGYTEAFF
>TRBJ2-3|.|few|TRBV7-2
TGTGCCAGCAGCAGCACAGATACGCAGTATTTT
CASSSTDTQYF
>TRBJ2-3|TRBD2|few|TRBV5-1
TGCGCCAGCAGCCCCGGGACTAACACAGATACGCAGTATTTT
CASSPGTNTDTQYF
>TRBJ2-1|.|.|TRBV7-9
TGTGCCAGCAGCTTCAGTAGGGGGTACAATGAACAGTTCTTC
CASSFSRGYNEQFF
>TRBJ2-2|.|.|TRBV7-6
TGTGCCAGCAGCCCTTCGGACAGTGGCACCGGGGAGCTGTTTTTT
CASSPSDSGTGELFF
>TRBJ2-7|TRBD1|.|TRBV6-1
TGTGCCAGCAGTGAAGGGACCGACAGGGGGGAGGCCTACGAGCAGTACTTC
CASSEGTDRGEAYEQYF
>TRBJ2-7|.|.|TRBV2
TGTGCCAGCCGGGGGACGAGATACGAGCAGTACTTC
CASRGTRYEQYF
>TRBJ1-1|.|.|TRBV6-2/TRBV6-3
TGTGCCAGCAGTTGGGGAGGGACCCCTGAAGCTTTCTTT
CASSWGGTPEAFF
>TRBJ2-7|.|.|TRBV5-4
TGTGCCAGCAGCCTGACCGGGACCGTCTACGAGCAGTACTTC
CASSLTGTVYEQYF
>TRBJ2-5|TRBD2|.|TRBV5-1
TGCGCCAGCAGCACAGGACTAGCGGGGGGCCCGCACCAAGAGACCCAGTACTTC
CASSTGLAGGPHQETQYF
>TRBJ2-1|TRBD1|.|TRBV27
TGTGCCAGCCCTGACAGGGAAGGCTACAATGAGCAGTTCTTC
CASPDREGYNEQFF
>TRBJ2-7|TRBD2|once|TRBV27
TGTGCCAGCAGTACGGGACTAGGCAAGTACGAGCAGTACTTC
CASSTGLGKYEQYF
>TRBJ1-4|TRBD1|.|TRBV7-9
TGTGCCAGCAGCTCGACAGGGTTTAATGAAAAACTGTTTTTT
CASSSTGFNEKLFF
>TRBJ2-7|.|.|TRBV6-5
TGTGCCACCCACAACGGGTTTCACGAGCAGTACTTC
CATHNGFHEQYF
>TRBJ1-5|.|.|TRBV4-1
TGCGCCAGCAGCCAAGACCCGGGGAAGAATCAGCCCCAGCATTTT
CASSQDPGKNQPQHF
>TRBJ1-4|.|.|TRBV5-1
TGCGCCAGCAGCTTGGGTGGACAGCCCCGTGAAAAACTGTTTTTT
CASSLGGQPREKLFF
>TRBJ1-1|.|.|TRBV29-1
TGCAGCGTTGAAGACCCTTTGGACGACACTGAAGCTTTCTTT
CSVEDPLDDTEAFF
>TRBJ1-2|TRBD1|.|TRBV6-1
TGTGCCAGCAGTGTGATTCTATGGACAGGGGGGGACTATGGCTACACCTTC
CASSVILWTGGDYGYTF
>TRBJ2-7|TRBD2|few|TRBV11-2
TGTGCCAGCAGCTTAGTAGCCGGGACTAGCGGGAGTCATAGTTACGAGCAGTACTTC
CASSLVAGTSGSHSYEQYF
>TRBJ1-2|.|.|TRBV6-5
TGTGCCAGCAGCTCTCAAACTCAGGGGACCACCTTC
CASSSQTQGTTF
>TRBJ1-1|.|once|TRBV4-1
TGCGCCAGCAGCCTACGTGAGGACAGTAACACTGAAGCTTTCTTT
CASSLREDSNTEAFF
>TRBJ2-7|.|.|TRBV19
TGTGCCAGTAGTATAGATACCAGCCTCTCCTACGAGCAGTACTTC
CASSIDTSLSYEQYF
>TRBJ1-2|.|.|TRBV20-1
TGCAGCGAGGGCCAGGCCAATGGCTACACCTTC
CSEGQANGYTF
>TRBJ1-4|.|few|TRBV28
TGTGCCAGCTACCTCAAACAGGGAATTAATGAAAAACTGTTTTTT
CASYLKQGINEKLFF
>TRBJ1-1|.|.|TRBV7-9
TGTGCCAGCAGCCACGGGACGACGGGGACTGAAGCTTTCTTT
CASSHGTTGTEAFF
>TRBJ2-1|.|.|TRBV28
TGTGCCAGCAGCCCTCAGAATAATGGGGGACAATACAATGAGCAGTTCTTC
CASSPQNNGGQYNEQFF
>TRBJ1-6|.|once|TRBV19
TGTGCCAGTAGCCTGAAAGGGGGTATGACAGGAGGCTCACCCCTCCACTTT
CASSLKGGMTGGSPLHF
>TRBJ2-7|TRBD2|.|TRBV4-1
TGCGCCAGCAGCCAAGAAGGGACTAGCGGATACGAGCAGTACTTC
CASSQEGTSGYEQYF
>TRBJ2-7|.|.|TRBV6-2/TRBV6-3
TGTGCCAGCAGTCCCACCTCCTACGAGCAGTACTTC
CASSPTSYEQYF
>TRBJ2-7|TRBD1|.|TRBV28
TGTGCCAGCATCCGGTCCGGGACAGGGTCCGACGAGCAGTACTTC
CASIRSGTGSDEQYF
>TRBJ2-5|TRBD2|.|TRBV19
TGTGCCAGTAGTATTGTGGGAGGGCCCTTAGGAGAGACCCAGTACTTC
CASSIVGGPLGETQYF
>TRBJ1-3|TRBD1|.|TRBV19
TGTGCCAGTAGTACATACAGGGGCTCTGGAAACACCATATATTTT
CASSTYRGSGNTIYF
>TRBJ1-2|.|.|TRBV10-3
TGTGCCATCAGTGAAAAAACCGGGACATCCGCTAACTATGGCTACACCTTC
CAISEKTGTSANYGYTF
>TRBJ2-7|.|.|TRBV29-1
TGCAGCGTTGAGGAAACCTCAACCTACGAGCAGTACTTC
CSVEETSTYEQYF
>TRBJ2-1|TRBD2|.|TRBV7-8
TGTGCCAGCAGCTCACTAGCGGGAGCCTCCAATGAGCAGTTCTTC
CASSSLAGASNEQFF
>TRBJ1-1|.|.|TRBV2
TGTGCCAGAAATCCACCTTGGGGGGAGGAGGCTTTCTTT
CARNPPWGEEAFF
>TRBJ1-2|.|.|TRBV12-3/TRBV12-4
TGTGCCAGTAAGACAACCGAAAACTATGGCTACACCTTC
CASKTTENYGYTF
>TRBJ2-7|.|.|TRBV7-2
TGTGCCAGCAGCTTAGCCCCTGTCCGGTTGAGCTCCTACGAGCAGTACTTC
CASSLAPVRLSSYEQYF